Below are 6 T cell receptor beta chains sequenced from a single sample in a study of blood T cells in healthy people across ages. The authors ran a second PCR of about 7 to 11 cycles using a sample-barcoded 5' primer and a J-beta primer mix. TCRdb used MiXCR to reprocess the 5' RACE reads, holding one entry per CDR3 protein. This table holds about 770,000 distinct CDR3 sequences, 40% to 50% found once. Source material: blood. These receptors were collected from a man aged 60 to 75 in good health.

The CDR3 here is CSVECAGGRTDTQYF. In DNA form, the CDR3 reads TGCAGCGTTGAATGCGCAGGGGGCCGCACAGATACGCAGTATTTT. This chain uses TRBV29-1 with TRBJ2-3; 8 bases are a match to TRBD1. The length of the CDR3 is 15 residues. With 2 bases clipped from V and 1 base from J, the junction kept 5 bases outside the gene matches. Germline V lookup: CDR1 SQVTM, CDR2 ANQGSEA.

The rearrangement uses TRBV4-3 and TRBJ2-6; perhaps D is TRBD1 or TRBD2 (5 bases each). This CDR3 is built from 19 residues. V was shortened by 3 bases and J by 0 bases, with 18 bases between the two germline ends. Per germline, CDR1 LGHNA and CDR2 YSLEER. The CDR3 reads CASSQSRDGLPSGANVLTF. As DNA, the CDR3 is TGCGCCAGCAGCCAGAGCCGGGACGGACTCCCCTCTGGGGCCAACGTCCTGACTTTC.

The chain is built from TRBV27 and TRBJ2-7, with 7 bases identical to TRBD1. There are 15 residues in the CDR3. CDR1 and CDR2 from the germline V gene are MNHEY and SMNVEV (reference sequence). The J segment lost 2 bases and the V segment lost 4 bases, leaving 8 bases of the junction unmatched. The CDR3 sequence: CASSSFRDRAYEQYF. CDR3 nucleotides: TGTGCCAGCAGTTCCTTCCGGGACAGAGCCTACGAGCAGTACTTC.

This sequence joins TRBV6-2 or TRBV6-3 and TRBJ2-7; 8 nucleotides agree with TRBD1. This CDR3 has 15 residues. The V and J ends lost 5 bases and 3 bases, in that order; junction bases with no gene match: 9. Germline V gives CDR1 MNHEY, CDR2 SVGEGT. The CDR3 reads CASSTDRVFLYEQYF. Here the CDR3 DNA reads TGTGCCAGCAGTACGGACAGGGTTTTTCTCTACGAGCAGTACTTC.

The chain couples TRBV9 to TRBJ2-3, with TRBD2 matching over 12 bases. J lost 3 bases, V lost 3 bases, and 11 bases had no gene match. Germline CDR1 reads SGDLS; CDR2 reads YYNGEE. This CDR3 has 18 amino acids. For the CDR3, the DNA is TGTGCCAGCAGCGCCAACCTCCGACTAGCGGGGGATACAGATACGCAGTATTTT. Translating gives CASSANLRLAGDTDTQYF.

The chain links TRBV12-3 or TRBV12-4 to TRBJ2-7; 7 bases fit TRBD2. The CDR3 totals 14 residues. The trim removed 3 bases at V and 5 bases at J, leaving 7 bases unmatched. CDR3 region: CASSFAGSGNEQYF. The CDR3 nucleotides read TGTGCCAGCAGTTTTGCCGGGAGCGGGAACGAGCAGTACTTC.